Listed here is a single T cell receptor (beta chain). Other nucleotide sequences in the sample specify the same CDR3. These data are taken from a study of OX40 agonist ivuxolimab in advanced cancers. The germline V gene encodes CDR1 KGHSH and CDR2 LQKENI. The CDR3 covers 15 residues. V was shortened by 3 bases and J by 4 bases, with 12 bases between the two germline ends. Profiling relied on immunoSEQ multiplex PCR, and the TCRdb table lists in-frame clones only, not all of them. The profile covers 45,000 or so clones, with roughly 86% appearing a single time and less than 9.5% taken by the ten largest.

This sample comprised CD4+ or CD8+ T cells sorted from blood, obtained in a trial of the OX40 agonist ivuxolimab. The gene calls are TRBV18 and TRBJ1-4; tentatively, D is TRBD1 (5 bases). The clonotype comes from an adult with an advanced solid tumor such as melanoma, head and neck, liver or kidney cancer. CDR3 sequence: CASSPLGTDNEKLFF. In DNA form, the CDR3 reads TGTGCCAGCTCACCGCTCGGGACCGATAATGAAAAACTGTTTTTT.